This T cell receptor (beta chain) came from a study of low-dose radiotherapy and immunotherapy resistance in tumors. Overall study: Treatment of Cohort 2 consisted of 1 Gy per fraction every two weeks, amounting to 13 Gy over 26 weeks.

Noted time point: before trial treatment. The presence of advanced solid tumors lacking tumor-infiltrating lymphocytes characterized eligible patients. With TRAV- and TRBV-specific primers, first-strand cDNA was made, covering the alpha and beta chains. For amplifying TCRs, the PCR ran for about 22 cycles with Phusion, which was used together with a constant-region primer and the adapter on the V primers. TCRdb re-called the reads through MiXCR, storing one row per CDR3 protein. The top ten clones hold 2.8% of a sample with tens of thousands of distinct CDR3 sequences, around 17% of them seen once. This clonotype occurred many times. The CDR3 has 12 amino acids. Trimming pared 10 bases from V and 7 bases from J, leaving 14 bases between. Germline values: CDR1 ENHRY, CDR2 SYGVKD.

The chain recombines TRBV10-3 with TRBJ2-1, with TRBD2 as a possible D gene (5 bases). The material sequenced was PBMCs, taken before treatment. The source is a male donor with prostate cancer. For the CDR3, the DNA is TGTGCCACCAGGACCCCGGGGAATGAGCAGTTCTTC. It encodes CATRTPGNEQFF.